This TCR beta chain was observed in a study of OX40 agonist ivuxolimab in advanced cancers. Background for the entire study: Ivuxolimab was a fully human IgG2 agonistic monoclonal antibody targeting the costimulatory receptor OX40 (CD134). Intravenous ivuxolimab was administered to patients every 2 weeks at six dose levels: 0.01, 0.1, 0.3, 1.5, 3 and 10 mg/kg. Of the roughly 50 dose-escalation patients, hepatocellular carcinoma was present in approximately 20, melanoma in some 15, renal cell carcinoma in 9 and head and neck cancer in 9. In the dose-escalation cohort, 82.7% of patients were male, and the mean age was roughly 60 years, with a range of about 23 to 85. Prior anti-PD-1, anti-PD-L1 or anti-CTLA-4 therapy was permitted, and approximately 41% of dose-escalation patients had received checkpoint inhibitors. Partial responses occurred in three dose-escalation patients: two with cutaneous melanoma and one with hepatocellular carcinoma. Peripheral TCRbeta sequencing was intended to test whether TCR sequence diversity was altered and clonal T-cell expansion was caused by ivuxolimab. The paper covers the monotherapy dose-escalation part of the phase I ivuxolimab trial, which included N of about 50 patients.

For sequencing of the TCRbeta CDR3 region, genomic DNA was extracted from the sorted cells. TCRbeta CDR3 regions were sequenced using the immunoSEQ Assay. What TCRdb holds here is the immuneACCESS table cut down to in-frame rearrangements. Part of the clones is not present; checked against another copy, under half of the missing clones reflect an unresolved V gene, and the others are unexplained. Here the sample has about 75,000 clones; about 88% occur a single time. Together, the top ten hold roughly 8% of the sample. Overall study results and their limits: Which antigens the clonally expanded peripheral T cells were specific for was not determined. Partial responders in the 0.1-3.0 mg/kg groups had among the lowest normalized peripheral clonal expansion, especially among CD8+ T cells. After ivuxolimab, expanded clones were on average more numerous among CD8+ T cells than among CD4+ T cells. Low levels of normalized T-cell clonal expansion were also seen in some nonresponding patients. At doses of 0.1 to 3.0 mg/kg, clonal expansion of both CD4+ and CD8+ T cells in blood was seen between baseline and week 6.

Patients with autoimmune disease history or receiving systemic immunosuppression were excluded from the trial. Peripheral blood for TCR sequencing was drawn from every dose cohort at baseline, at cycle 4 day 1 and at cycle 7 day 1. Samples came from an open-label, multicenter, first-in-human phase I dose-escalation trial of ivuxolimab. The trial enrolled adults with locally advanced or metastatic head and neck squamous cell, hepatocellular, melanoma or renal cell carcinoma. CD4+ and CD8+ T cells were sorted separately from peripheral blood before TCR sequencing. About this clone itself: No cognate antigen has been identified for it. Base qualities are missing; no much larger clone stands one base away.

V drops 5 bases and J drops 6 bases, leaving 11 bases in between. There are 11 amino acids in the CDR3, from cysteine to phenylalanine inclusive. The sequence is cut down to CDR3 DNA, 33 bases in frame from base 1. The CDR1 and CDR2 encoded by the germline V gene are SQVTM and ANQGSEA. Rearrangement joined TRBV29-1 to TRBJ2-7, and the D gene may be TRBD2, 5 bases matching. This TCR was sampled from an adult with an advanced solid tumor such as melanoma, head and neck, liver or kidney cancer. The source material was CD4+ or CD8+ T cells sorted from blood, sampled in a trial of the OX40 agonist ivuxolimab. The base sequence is TGCAGCGTTAAGTCCCGGGGCGAGCAGTACTTC. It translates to CSVKSRGEQYF.